The T cell receptor beta chain under discussion was sequenced for a study of blood T cell repertoires in COVID-19. Study-wide background: Acute and convalescent COVID-19 samples came from the United States, Italy and Spain.

The CDR3 is made up of 14 amino acids. The V gene's germline CDR1 is SGHVS and CDR2 FNYEAQ. The trim removed 3 bases at V and 4 bases at J, leaving 3 bases unmatched. TCRdb's copy holds only in-frame clones and misses some; the assay was immunoSEQ multiplex PCR. The sample consists of about 260,000 clones, approximately 86% of them appearing once. The chain is built from TRBV7-6 and TRBJ2-5; TRBD2 matches 9 bases. The sequencing input was peripheral blood. This receptor was taken from a man between 40 and 49 years old who had recovered from COVID-19. CDR3 in DNA: TGTGCCAGCAGCTTGAGCGGGGGGCTAGAGACCCAGTACTTC. Protein sequence: CASSLSGGLETQYF.